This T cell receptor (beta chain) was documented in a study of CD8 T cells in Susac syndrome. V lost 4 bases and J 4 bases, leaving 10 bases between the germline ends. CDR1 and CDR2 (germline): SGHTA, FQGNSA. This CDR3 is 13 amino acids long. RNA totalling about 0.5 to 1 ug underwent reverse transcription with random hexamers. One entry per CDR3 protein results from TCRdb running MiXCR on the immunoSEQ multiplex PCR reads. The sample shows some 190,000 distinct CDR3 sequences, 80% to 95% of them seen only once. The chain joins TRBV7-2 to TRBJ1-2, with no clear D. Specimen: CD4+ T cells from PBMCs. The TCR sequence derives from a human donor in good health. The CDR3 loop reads CASSSGSFYGYTF. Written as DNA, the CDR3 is TGTGCCAGCAGCTCGGGCTCCTTCTATGGCTACACCTTC.